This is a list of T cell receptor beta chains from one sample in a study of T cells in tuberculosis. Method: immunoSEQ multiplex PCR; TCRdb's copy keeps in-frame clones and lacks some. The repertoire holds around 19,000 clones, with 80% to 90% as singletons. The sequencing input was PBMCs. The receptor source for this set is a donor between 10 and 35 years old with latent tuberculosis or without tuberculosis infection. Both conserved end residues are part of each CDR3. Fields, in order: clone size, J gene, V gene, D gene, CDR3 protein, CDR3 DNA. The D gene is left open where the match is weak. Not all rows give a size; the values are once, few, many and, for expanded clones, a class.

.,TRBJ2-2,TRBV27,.,CASSGTSNTGELFF,TGTGCCAGCAGTGGGACATCTAACACCGGGGAGCTGTTTTTT
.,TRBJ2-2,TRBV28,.,CASGLPGVGTGELFF,TGTGCCAGTGGCCTCCCAGGGGTTGGCACCGGGGAGCTGTTTTTT
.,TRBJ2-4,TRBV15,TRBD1,CATSRDRQGRIIQYF,TGTGCCACCAGCAGGGACAGACAGGGCAGGATAATTCAGTACTTC
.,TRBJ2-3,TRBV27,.,CASRLQGSGTDTQYF,TGTGCCAGCAGGCTGCAGGGGTCGGGGACAGATACGCAGTATTTT
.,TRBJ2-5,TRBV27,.,CASTNWGGAETQYF,TGTGCCAGCACCAATTGGGGGGGCGCGGAGACCCAGTACTTC
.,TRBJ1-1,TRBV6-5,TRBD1,CASSYTRQGAATEAFF,TGTGCCAGCAGTTACACCAGACAGGGGGCGGCCACTGAAGCTTTCTTT
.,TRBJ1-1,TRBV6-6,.,CASSSPAASRRAEAFF,TGTGCCAGCAGTTCTCCCGCGGCGTCCCGGAGGGCTGAAGCTTTCTTT
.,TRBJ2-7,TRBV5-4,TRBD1,CASSLRGQGLSEQYF,TGTGCCAGCAGCCTAAGGGGACAGGGGTTAAGCGAGCAGTACTTC
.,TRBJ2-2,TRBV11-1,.,CASSSRPAGELFF,TGTGCCAGCAGCTCCAGGCCCGCCGGGGAGCTGTTTTTT
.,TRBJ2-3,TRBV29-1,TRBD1,CSAATGGTDTQYF,TGCAGCGCTGCGACAGGGGGGACAGATACGCAGTATTTT
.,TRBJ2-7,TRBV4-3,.,CASSQGVGGSYEQYF,TGCGCCAGCAGCCAAGGTGTAGGGGGCTCCTACGAGCAGTACTTC
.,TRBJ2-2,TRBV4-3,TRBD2,CASSQEFALAGRNTGELFF,TGCGCCAGCAGCCAAGAATTCGCACTAGCGGGTCGCAACACCGGGGAGCTGTTTTTT
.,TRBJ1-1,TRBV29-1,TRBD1,CSADRVLNTEAFF,TGCAGCGCCGACAGGGTTTTGAACACTGAAGCTTTCTTT
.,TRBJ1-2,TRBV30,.,CAWSVGGGTGYGYTF,TGTGCCTGGAGTGTAGGGGGGGGCACGGGCTATGGCTACACCTTC
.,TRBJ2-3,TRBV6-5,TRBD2,CASTRLAGRTDTQYF,TGTGCCAGCACCAGACTAGCGGGGCGCACAGATACGCAGTATTTT
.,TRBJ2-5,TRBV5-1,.,CASSYSGETQYF,TGCGCCAGCAGCTACAGTGGAGAGACCCAGTACTTC
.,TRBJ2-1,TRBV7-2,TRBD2,CASSRAGYSEQFF,TGTGCCAGCAGCCGAGCGGGGTATAGTGAGCAGTTCTTC
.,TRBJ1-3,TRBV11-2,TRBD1,CASSPGGRGPRNTIYF,TGTGCCAGCAGCCCTGGGGGCAGGGGGCCGAGAAACACCATATATTTT
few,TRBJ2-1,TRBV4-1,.,CASSPVLGGQGDEQFF,TGCGCCAGCAGCCCGGTCCTGGGGGGCCAGGGGGATGAGCAGTTCTTC
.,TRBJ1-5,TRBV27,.,CASCPGGDFNQPQHF,TGTGCCAGCTGCCCGGGGGGAGACTTCAATCAGCCCCAGCATTTT
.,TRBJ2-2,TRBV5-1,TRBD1,CASSTGQGTTGELFF,TGCGCCAGCAGCACCGGACAGGGGACCACCGGGGAGCTGTTTTTT
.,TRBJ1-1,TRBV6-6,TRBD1,CASSQSDRGLRAFF,TGTGCCAGCAGTCAATCAGACAGGGGGCTTCGGGCTTTCTTT
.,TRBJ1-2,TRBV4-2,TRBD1,CASSQTGTGGRYTF,TGTGCCAGCAGCCAGACCGGGACAGGGGGTCGCTACACCTTC